This is a list of T cell receptor beta chains from one sample in a study of T cells after yellow fever vaccination. A single record per CDR3 protein comes from TCRdb applying MiXCR to the 5' RACE reads. Seen here are some 670,000 distinct CDR3 sequences, 9% to 15% observed once, and the top ten hold 14% to 15%. The input for sequencing was PBMCs, taken on the day of the yellow fever booster vaccination. The receptors here all came from a man younger than 40 who received the YFV17D yellow fever vaccine. CDR3s include the opening cysteine and the closing phenylalanine or tryptophan. A D gene is named only where the DNA matches it firmly. Clone size is given for some rows only: seen once, a few or many times, or a class if the clone is expanded.

j_gene	len	v_gene	abundance	d_gene	CDR3nt	CDR3aa
TRBJ2-1	14	TRBV2	NA	NA	TGTGCCAGCATACGGCGAGACGTCGGGGGTGAGCAGTTCTTC	CASIRRDVGGEQFF
TRBJ1-6	16	TRBV20-1	NA	NA	TGCAGTGCTAGAGACCCGAAGATAGGAGCTAATTCACCCCTCCACTTT	CSARDPKIGANSPLHF
TRBJ2-7	18	TRBV4-2	NA	TRBD2	TGTGCCAGCAGCCAAGAAGCTAGCGGGAGGGCTCAGGGCTACGAGCAGTACTTC	CASSQEASGRAQGYEQYF
TRBJ2-7	13	TRBV10-2	many	TRBD2	TGCGCCAGCAGTTGGGGGAGGGTTTACGAGCAGTACTTC	CASSWGRVYEQYF
TRBJ1-2	16	TRBV5-5	few	NA	TGTGCCAGCAGCCAAACCTCAGGGCTTTCTAACTATGGCTACACCTTC	CASSQTSGLSNYGYTF
TRBJ1-1	16	TRBV10-3	NA	TRBD1	TGTGCCATCATCCGACTCACGCCAGGGGGGAACACTGAAGCTTTCTTT	CAIIRLTPGGNTEAFF
TRBJ2-6	14	TRBV9	many	NA	TGTGCCAGCAGCGTGAGGGACGGGGCCAACGTCCTGACTTTC	CASSVRDGANVLTF
TRBJ2-2	14	TRBV12-3/TRBV12-4	NA	NA	TGTGCTGTGGGGCTAGCCTCGGGCACCGGGGAGCTGTTTTTT	CAVGLASGTGELFF
TRBJ1-5	14	TRBV12-3/TRBV12-4	few	TRBD1	TGTGCCAGCAGTCGACAGGGTAAGAGTCAGCCCCAGCATTTT	CASSRQGKSQPQHF
TRBJ1-1	14	TRBV7-8	once	NA	TGTGCCAGCAGCACTCGGACGGATAACACTGAAGCTTTCTTT	CASSTRTDNTEAFF
TRBJ2-1	15	TRBV19	few	TRBD2	TGTGCCAGTAGTCTCCGGGCTAGCGGCCACAATGAGCAGTTCTTC	CASSLRASGHNEQFF
TRBJ2-7	15	TRBV20-1	few	TRBD1	TGCAGTGCTAGAGGTGACAGGGGACAGGTCAACGAGCAGTACTTC	CSARGDRGQVNEQYF
TRBJ2-2	15	TRBV2	NA	NA	TGTGCCAGCCTAGGGGGGCAGTACAACACCGGGGAGCTGTTTTTT	CASLGGQYNTGELFF
TRBJ2-1	16	TRBV5-6	many	TRBD2	TGTGCCAGCAGCTCTCTTTCTAGCGGAGAGTACAATGAGCAGTTCTTC	CASSSLSSGEYNEQFF